The source of this TCR beta chain is a study of beta chain features in type 1 diabetes. Turning to the study itself: Researchers looked at over 100,000,000 sorted cells across all samples.

The CDR3 covers 14 residues. CDR1 KGHSH and CDR2 LQKENI come from the germline V gene. The J segment lost 4 bases and the V segment lost 2 bases, leaving 2 bases of the junction unmatched. Every single donor gave one heparinised blood draw, and these averaged around 120 mL. Study results and caveats: Shorter TCRB CDR3s, moderately but significantly so, were found in Type 1 diabetes patients in all four CD4+ subsets. At VDJ recombination sites, type 1 diabetes patients had fewer insertions and more deleted nucleotides.

Turning to this clone: Its target is not known. Other DNA sequences in the same sample also yield this CDR3.

Expressed TCRB transcripts were sequenced, since all the RNA that had been isolated was reverse transcribed. Clones were sequenced by immunoSEQ multiplex PCR, and TCRdb holds only the in-frame ones, with some missing. This sample has 300,000 or so clones, with approximately 13% found just once. The chain is built from TRBV18 and TRBJ2-5, with TRBD2 matching 9 bases. Sequenced material: naive CD4+ T cells from blood. The clonotype comes from a woman aged 18-29 years with type 1 diabetes. This CDR3 is CASSPSAGGETQYF. CDR3 coding DNA: TGTGCCAGCTCACCATCAGCGGGGGGAGAGACCCAGTACTTC.